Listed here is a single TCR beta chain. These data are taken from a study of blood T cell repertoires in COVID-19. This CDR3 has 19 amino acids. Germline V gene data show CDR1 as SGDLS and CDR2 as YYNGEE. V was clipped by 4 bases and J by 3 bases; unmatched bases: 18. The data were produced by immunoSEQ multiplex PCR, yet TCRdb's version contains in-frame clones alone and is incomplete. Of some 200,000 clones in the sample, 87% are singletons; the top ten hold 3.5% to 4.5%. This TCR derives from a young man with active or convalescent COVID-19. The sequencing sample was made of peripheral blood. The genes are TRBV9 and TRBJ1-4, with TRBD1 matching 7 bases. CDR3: CASSPSETGILGANEKLFF. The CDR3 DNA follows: TGTGCCAGCAGCCCAAGCGAGACAGGGATTTTAGGGGCTAATGAAAAACTGTTTTTT.